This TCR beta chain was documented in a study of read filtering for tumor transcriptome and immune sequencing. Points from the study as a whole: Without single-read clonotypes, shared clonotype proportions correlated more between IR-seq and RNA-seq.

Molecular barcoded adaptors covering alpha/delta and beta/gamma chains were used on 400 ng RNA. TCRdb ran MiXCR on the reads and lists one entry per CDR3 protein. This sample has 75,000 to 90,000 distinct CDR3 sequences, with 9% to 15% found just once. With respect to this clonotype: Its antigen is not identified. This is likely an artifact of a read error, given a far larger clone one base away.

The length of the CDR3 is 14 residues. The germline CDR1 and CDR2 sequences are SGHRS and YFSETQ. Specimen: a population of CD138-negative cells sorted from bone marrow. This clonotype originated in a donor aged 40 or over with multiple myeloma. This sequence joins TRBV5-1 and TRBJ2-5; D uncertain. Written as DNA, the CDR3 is TGCGCCAGCAGCTTGGGCGCCGGTCAAGGGACCCAGTACTTC. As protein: CASSLGAGQGTQYF.